This TCR beta chain is from a study of T cell responses to AZD1222 COVID-19 vaccine (dated by TCRdb to about 2021). For context, the study as a whole: AZD1222 recipients given second doses at about 4 weeks or at about 12 weeks were pooled, since spike-specific TCR depth and breadth were not found to differ between the two schedules. A total of about 230 trial participants underwent TCR sequencing, of whom some 210 received two doses of AZD1222 and about 25 received two doses of the MenACWY control vaccine. Trial participants were enrolled by age into 18-55, 56-69 and 70-plus year subgroups, with roughly 150, 30 and 60 TCR-sequenced participants respectively.

Study-level results and caveats: After two AZD1222 doses, both the breadth and the depth of spike-specific TCRs were significantly higher than at day 0 and than in MenACWY recipients. Because no day 14 peak-response samples were available, the repertoires could be characterized only after the peak T cell response. Reportedly, close to half of the unique spike-specific TCRs recognized epitopes lying outside the regions that are mutated in the B.1.351 and B.1.1.7 variants. Only six or seven AZD1222 recipients were SARS-CoV-2 seropositive at baseline, limiting conclusions about previously exposed vaccinees. Participants were mostly white British, with more females than males. The authors suggested clonal diversity may have been underestimated. The 56-69-year group was small, and its depth increase did not reach significance, likely because of low power. The whole spike protein was spanned by vaccine-associated CD4 TCRs, and dominant responses were seen in regions 160-218 and 743-854.

The CDR3 regions of human TCRbeta chains were analyzed by immunosequencing. Per the authors' processing: TCRs in the repertoires were matched against a reference library of SARS-CoV-2-specific TCRs that had been generated with the MIRA antigen-specificity platform. Breadth was defined as the fraction of unique TCRs that were SARS-CoV-2-associated, and depth was defined as the fraction of total T cells that were SARS-CoV-2-associated. Using the MIRA data, every spike-specific TCR was mapped to the spike region that the TCR reacted to and assigned to either a CD4 or a CD8 class. Log10-transformed breadth and depth values were compared by one-way ANOVA with Sidak's multiple comparisons tests. The clones in this table, taken by TCRdb from immuneACCESS, are in-frame only. Not every clone is retained; where verified, under half of the shortfall comes from an unresolved V gene, and the cause of the rest is unknown. D and trimming were read from the DNA, whereas the V and J calls and clone size are those reported in that table. For this sample there are about 110,000 clones; around 87% appear just once. The ten largest make up roughly 5.2% of the sample.

The cysteine opens and the phenylalanine closes a CDR3 of 12 amino acids. The DNA shown is the 36-base CDR3, in frame from base 1. The germline V gene encodes CDR1 SEHNR and CDR2 FQNEAQ (reference sequence). Germline trimming: 5 bases from V, 12 bases from J; junction bases outside gene matches: 9. Interpreted using the paper, the time point label stands for: baseline before first vaccination. Vaccinee samples were obtained from the UK trials COV001 and COV002, which included a single-blind randomized controlled phase 2/3 trial of AZD1222 (ChAdOx1 nCoV-19) in healthy adults. For TCRbeta chain sequencing, PBMC samples from trial participants were taken at day 0 and at day 28 after the second dose. Concerning this clone: What this receptor recognizes is not known. Per-base qualities were not stored, and no clone one base away is much larger.

Here the sequenced sample was peripheral blood, taken on day 0 of AZD1222 vaccination. This chain joins TRBV7-9 to TRBJ1-1; a stretch of 7 junction bases matches TRBD1. This receptor was identified in an adult in good health. The DNA reads TGTGCCAGCAGCCCAGACGGGACAGCGTCTTTCTTT. Its protein is CASSPDGTASFF.